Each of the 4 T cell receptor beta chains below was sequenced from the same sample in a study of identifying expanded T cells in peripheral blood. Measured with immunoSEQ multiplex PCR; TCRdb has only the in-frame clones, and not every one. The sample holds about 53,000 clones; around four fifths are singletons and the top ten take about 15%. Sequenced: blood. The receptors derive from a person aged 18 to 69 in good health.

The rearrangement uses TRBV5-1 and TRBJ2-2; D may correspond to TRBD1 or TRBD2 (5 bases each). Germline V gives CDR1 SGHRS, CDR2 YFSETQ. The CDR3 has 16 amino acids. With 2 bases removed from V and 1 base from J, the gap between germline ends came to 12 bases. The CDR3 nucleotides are TGCGCCAGCAGCTTTACATCAGGGAGGAACACCGGGGAGCTGTTTTTT. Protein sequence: CASSFTSGRNTGELFF.

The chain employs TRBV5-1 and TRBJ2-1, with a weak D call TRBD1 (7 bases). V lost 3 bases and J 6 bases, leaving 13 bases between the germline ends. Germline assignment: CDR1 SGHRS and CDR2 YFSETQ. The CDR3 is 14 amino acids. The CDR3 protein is CASSYRGLSNEQFF. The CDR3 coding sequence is TGCGCCAGCAGCTACAGGGGACTTTCCAATGAGCAGTTCTTC.

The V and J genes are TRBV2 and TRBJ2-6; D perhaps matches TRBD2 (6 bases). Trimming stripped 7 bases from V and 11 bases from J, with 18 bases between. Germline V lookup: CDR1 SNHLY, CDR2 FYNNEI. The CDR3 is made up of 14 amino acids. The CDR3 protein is CASKEQGPGDVLTF. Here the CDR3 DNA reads TGTGCCAGCAAGGAGCAGGGACCGGGGGACGTCCTGACTTTC.

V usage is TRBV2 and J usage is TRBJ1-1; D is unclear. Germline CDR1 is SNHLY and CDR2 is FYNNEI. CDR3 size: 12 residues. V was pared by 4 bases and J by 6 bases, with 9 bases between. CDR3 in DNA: TGTGCCAGCAGTGTACAGAGCCCTGAAGCTTTCTTT. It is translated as CASSVQSPEAFF.